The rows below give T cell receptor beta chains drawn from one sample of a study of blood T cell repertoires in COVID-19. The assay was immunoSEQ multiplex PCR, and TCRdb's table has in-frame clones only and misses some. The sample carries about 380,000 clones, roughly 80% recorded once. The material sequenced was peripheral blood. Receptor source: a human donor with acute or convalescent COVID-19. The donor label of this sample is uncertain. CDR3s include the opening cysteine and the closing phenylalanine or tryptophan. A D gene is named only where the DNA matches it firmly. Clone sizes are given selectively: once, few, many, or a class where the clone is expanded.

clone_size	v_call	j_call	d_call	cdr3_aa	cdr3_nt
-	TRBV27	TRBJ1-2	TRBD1	CASSSRTGGNYGYTF	TGTGCCAGCAGTTCCAGGACAGGGGGTAACTATGGCTACACCTTC
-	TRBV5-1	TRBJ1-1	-	CASSLEVGTMNTEAFF	TGCGCCAGCAGCTTGGAAGTTGGCACCATGAACACTGAAGCTTTCTTT
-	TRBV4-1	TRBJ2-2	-	CASSHGIGRTGELFF	TGCGCCAGCAGCCACGGAATAGGGAGAACCGGGGAGCTGTTTTTT
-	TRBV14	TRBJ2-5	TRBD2	CASSQEGGLWETQYF	TGTGCCAGCAGCCAAGAGGGGGGACTATGGGAGACCCAGTACTTC
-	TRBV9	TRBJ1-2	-	CASNTGNGYTF	TGTGCCAGCAATACAGGGAATGGCTACACCTTC
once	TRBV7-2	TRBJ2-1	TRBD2	CASSRPGLAGGTSYNEQFF	TGTGCCAGCAGTCGACCGGGACTAGCGGGAGGGACCTCCTACAATGAGCAGTTCTTC
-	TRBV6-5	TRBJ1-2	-	CASRDIYGYTF	TGTGCCAGCAGGGACATCTATGGCTACACCTTC
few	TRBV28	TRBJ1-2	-	CASSRGRRVHTF	TGTGCCAGCAGTCGTGGGCGGAGGGTCCACACCTTC
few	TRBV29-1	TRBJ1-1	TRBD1	CSGQGWNTEAFF	TGCAGCGGACAGGGGTGGAACACTGAAGCTTTCTTT
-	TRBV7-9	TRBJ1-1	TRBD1	CASSPGQTGVNTEAFF	TGTGCCAGCAGCCCAGGGCAGACAGGGGTGAACACTGAAGCTTTCTTT
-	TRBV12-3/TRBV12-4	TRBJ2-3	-	CASSYPGTQYF	TGTGCCAGCAGTTATCCAGGAACGCAGTATTTT
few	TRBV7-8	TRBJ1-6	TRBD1	CASSLGQGDSPLHF	TGTGCCAGCAGCTTAGGACAGGGGGATTCACCCCTCCACTTT
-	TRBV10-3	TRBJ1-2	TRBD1	CAISIGTGAAGYTF	TGTGCCATCAGTATCGGGACAGGGGCGGCTGGCTACACCTTC
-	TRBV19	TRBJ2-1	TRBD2	CASSIMAGGIYNEQFF	TGTGCCAGTAGTATCATGGCGGGAGGAATCTACAATGAGCAGTTCTTC
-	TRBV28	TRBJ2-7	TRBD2	CASKTSDYEQYF	TGTGCCAGTAAAACTAGCGACTACGAGCAGTACTTC
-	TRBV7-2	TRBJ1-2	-	CASSLGRGVNYGYTF	TGTGCCAGCAGCTTAGGGCGGGGCGTAAACTATGGCTACACCTTC
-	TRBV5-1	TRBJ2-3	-	CASSSSTLTDTQYF	TGCGCCAGCAGCTCCTCGACTCTCACAGATACGCAGTATTTT
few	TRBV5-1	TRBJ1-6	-	CASTLAGGRNSPLHF	TGCGCCAGCACCCTGGCCGGGGGACGGAATTCACCCCTCCACTTT
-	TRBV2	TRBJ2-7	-	CASSLALAPYEQYF	TGTGCCAGCAGCCTAGCCCTTGCTCCCTACGAGCAGTACTTC
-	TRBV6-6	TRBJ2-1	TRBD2	CASSYSAGGQNEQFF	TGTGCCAGCAGTTACTCGGCGGGGGGGCAGAATGAGCAGTTCTTC
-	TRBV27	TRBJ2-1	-	CASSLAHPGNEQFF	TGTGCCAGCAGTTTAGCACATCCAGGAAATGAGCAGTTCTTC
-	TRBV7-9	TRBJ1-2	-	CASSLSREDYGYTF	TGTGCCAGCAGCTTAAGCAGGGAGGACTATGGCTACACCTTC
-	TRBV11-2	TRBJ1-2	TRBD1	CASSLGPRGLGGYTF	TGTGCCAGCAGCTTAGGACCCAGGGGGTTGGGTGGCTACACCTTC
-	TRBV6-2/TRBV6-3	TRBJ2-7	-	CASSYTLGGTVYEQYF	TGTGCCAGCAGTTACACACTTGGGGGCACGGTCTACGAGCAGTACTTC
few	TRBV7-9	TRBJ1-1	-	CASSLSGVTEAFF	TGTGCCAGCAGCTTATCGGGGGTCACTGAAGCTTTCTTT
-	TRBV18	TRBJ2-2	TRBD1	CASSTGQGTSNTGELFF	TGTGCCAGCTCAACAGGACAGGGGACCTCGAACACCGGGGAGCTGTTTTTT
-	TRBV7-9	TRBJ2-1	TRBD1	CASSLPGQGLVEQFF	TGTGCCAGCAGCTTACCGGGACAGGGGTTGGTTGAGCAGTTCTTC
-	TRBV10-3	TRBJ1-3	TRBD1	CAIRATGATGNTIYF	TGTGCCATCAGGGCGACAGGGGCCACTGGAAACACCATATATTTT
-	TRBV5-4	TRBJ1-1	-	CASSWGQNEAFF	TGTGCCAGCAGCTGGGGCCAGAACGAAGCTTTCTTT
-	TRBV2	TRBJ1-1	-	CASSEALERVDNTEAFF	TGTGCCAGCAGTGAAGCCCTAGAACGAGTGGATAACACTGAAGCTTTCTTT
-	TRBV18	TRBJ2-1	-	CASSLPVASLSSYNEQFF	TGTGCCAGCTCACTCCCAGTGGCTAGCCTCAGCTCCTACAATGAGCAGTTCTTC
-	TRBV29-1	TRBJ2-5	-	CSAIGQIQETQYF	TGCAGCGCGATCGGACAGATCCAAGAGACCCAGTACTTC
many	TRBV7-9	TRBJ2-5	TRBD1	CASSPTTGGRETQYF	TGTGCCAGCAGCCCTACGACAGGGGGCAGAGAGACCCAGTACTTC
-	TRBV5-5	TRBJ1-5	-	CASSFGETSNQPQHF	TGTGCCAGCAGCTTCGGAGAAACTAGCAATCAGCCCCAGCATTTT
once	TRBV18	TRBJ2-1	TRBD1	CASSTQGQGTYNEQFF	TGTGCCAGCTCAACCCAGGGACAGGGGACCTACAATGAGCAGTTCTTC
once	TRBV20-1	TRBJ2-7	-	CSASIEWRDYEQYF	TGCAGTGCTAGTATAGAGTGGCGGGACTACGAGCAGTACTTC
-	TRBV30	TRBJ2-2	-	CAWGSSGELFF	TGTGCCTGGGGGAGTTCCGGGGAGCTGTTTTTT
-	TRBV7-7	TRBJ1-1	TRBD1	CASSLEQGQPNTEAFF	TGTGCCAGCAGCTTAGAGCAGGGACAGCCGAACACTGAAGCTTTCTTT
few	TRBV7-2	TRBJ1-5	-	CASSPGTLSNQPQHF	TGTGCCAGCAGCCCTGGGACACTTTCTAATCAGCCCCAGCATTTT
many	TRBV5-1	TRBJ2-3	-	CASSTDNTDTQYF	TGCGCCAGCAGCACGGACAACACAGATACGCAGTATTTT
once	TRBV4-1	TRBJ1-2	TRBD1	CASSQEGTGGSYGYTF	TGCGCCAGCAGCCAAGAAGGGACAGGGGGCTCCTATGGCTACACCTTC
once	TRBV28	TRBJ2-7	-	CASSLVQGNYEQYF	TGTGCCAGCAGTTTAGTCCAGGGCAACTACGAGCAGTACTTC
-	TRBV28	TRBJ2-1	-	CASRGESSYNEQFF	TGTGCCAGCAGAGGGGAAAGCTCCTACAATGAGCAGTTCTTC
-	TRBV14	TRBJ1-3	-	CASSQDRGTFTGNTIYF	TGTGCCAGCAGCCAAGATCGAGGGACATTCACTGGAAACACCATATATTTT
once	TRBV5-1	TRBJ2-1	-	CASSPMVSSYNEQFF	TGCGCCAGCAGCCCGATGGTCAGCTCCTACAATGAGCAGTTCTTC
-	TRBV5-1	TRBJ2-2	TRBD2	CASSWGTSGIRELFF	TGCGCCAGCAGCTGGGGGACTAGCGGGATTCGGGAGCTGTTTTTT
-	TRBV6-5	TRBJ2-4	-	CATVDSNKNIQYF	TGTGCCACCGTCGACAGTAACAAAAACATTCAGTACTTC
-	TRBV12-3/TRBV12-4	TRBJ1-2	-	CASSELTFNGYTF	TGTGCCAGCAGCGAATTGACATTTAATGGCTACACCTTC
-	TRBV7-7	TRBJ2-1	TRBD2	CASSLGGGRANEQFF	TGTGCCAGCAGCTTAGGTGGCGGGAGGGCCAATGAGCAGTTCTTC
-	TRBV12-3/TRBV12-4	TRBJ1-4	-	CASSFEGKLFF	TGTGCCAGCAGTTTTGAGGGAAAACTGTTTTTT
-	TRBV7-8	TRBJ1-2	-	CASSLGGNNYGYTF	TGTGCCAGCAGCTTGGGGGGAAATAACTATGGCTACACCTTC
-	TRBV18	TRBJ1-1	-	CASSPRGGTEAFF	TGTGCCAGCTCACCACGAGGGGGAACTGAAGCTTTCTTT
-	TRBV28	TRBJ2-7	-	CASGALWDSAPYEQYF	TGTGCCAGCGGAGCTTTGTGGGACTCGGCACCTTACGAGCAGTACTTC
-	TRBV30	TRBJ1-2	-	CAWSAASRDYGYTF	TGTGCCTGGAGCGCCGCCAGCCGGGACTATGGCTACACCTTC
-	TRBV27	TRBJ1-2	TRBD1	CASSSGTGGFLDYGYTF	TGTGCCAGCAGCTCCGGGACAGGGGGGTTCTTGGACTATGGCTACACCTTC